Below, one T cell receptor (beta chain) is given with its context. The antigen is undetermined. The treatment here: roughly 19 received Ad26.COV2.S at low or high dose, single or two shots; about five received placebo; per-sample allocation not given. Each sample was drawn 63 days after the first injection (of vaccine or placebo). Only in-frame clones appear in the TCRdb table, and some are missing; sequencing was by immunoSEQ multiplex PCR. Here the sample spans under 600,000 clones, about 89% being singletons. This record belongs to a study of Ad26.COV2.S vaccination and SARS-CoV-2 variants. The CDR3 is 14 residues long. In germline, CDR1 is KGHDR, CDR2 SFDVKD. V shed 2 bases and J 7 bases; nucleotides not matched to a gene: 4. Study-wide results and caveats: Recipients of either vaccine or placebo displayed similar breadth of non-spike TCRs. The breadth of spike-specific CD8+ and CD4+ T cell responses after vaccination was reportedly substantial.

This TCR came from a person aged 18-60 years who received the Ad26.COV2.S COVID-19 vaccine or a placebo. This rearrangement joins TRBV24-1 to TRBJ1-2; TRBD1 aligns across 9 bases. Sequences were derived from peripheral blood, sampled in a trial of Ad26.COV2.S vaccine versus placebo. The CDR3 reads CATSDWTGDGGYTF. The CDR3 DNA sequence: TGTGCCACCAGTGATTGGACAGGGGATGGTGGCTACACCTTC.